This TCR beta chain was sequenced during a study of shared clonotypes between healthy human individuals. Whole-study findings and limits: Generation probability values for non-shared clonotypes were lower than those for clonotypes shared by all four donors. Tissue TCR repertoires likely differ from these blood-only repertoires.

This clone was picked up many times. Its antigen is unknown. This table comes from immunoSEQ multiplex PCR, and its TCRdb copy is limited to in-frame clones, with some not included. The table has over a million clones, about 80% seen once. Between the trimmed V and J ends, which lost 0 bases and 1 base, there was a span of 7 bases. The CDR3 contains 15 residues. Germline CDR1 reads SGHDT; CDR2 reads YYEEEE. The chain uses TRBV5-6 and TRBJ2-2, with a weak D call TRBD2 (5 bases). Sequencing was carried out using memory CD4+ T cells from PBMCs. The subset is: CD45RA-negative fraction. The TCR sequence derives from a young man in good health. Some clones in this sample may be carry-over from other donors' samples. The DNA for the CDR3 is TGTGCCAGCAGCTTGGGGAGGTTGAACACCGGGGAGCTGTTTTTT. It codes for CASSLGRLNTGELFF.